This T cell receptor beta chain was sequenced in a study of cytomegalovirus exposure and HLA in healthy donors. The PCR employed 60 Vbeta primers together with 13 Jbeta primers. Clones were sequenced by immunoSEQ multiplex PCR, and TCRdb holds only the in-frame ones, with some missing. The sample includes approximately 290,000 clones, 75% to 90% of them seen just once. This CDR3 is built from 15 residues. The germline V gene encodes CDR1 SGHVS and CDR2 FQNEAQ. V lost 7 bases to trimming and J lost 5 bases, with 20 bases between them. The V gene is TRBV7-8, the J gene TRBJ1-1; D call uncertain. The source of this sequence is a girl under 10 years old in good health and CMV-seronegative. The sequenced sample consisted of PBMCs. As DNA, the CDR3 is TGTGCCAGCAAGCCAAGAGGGCGCTTGGGAACTGAAGCTTTCTTT. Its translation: CASKPRGRLGTEAFF.